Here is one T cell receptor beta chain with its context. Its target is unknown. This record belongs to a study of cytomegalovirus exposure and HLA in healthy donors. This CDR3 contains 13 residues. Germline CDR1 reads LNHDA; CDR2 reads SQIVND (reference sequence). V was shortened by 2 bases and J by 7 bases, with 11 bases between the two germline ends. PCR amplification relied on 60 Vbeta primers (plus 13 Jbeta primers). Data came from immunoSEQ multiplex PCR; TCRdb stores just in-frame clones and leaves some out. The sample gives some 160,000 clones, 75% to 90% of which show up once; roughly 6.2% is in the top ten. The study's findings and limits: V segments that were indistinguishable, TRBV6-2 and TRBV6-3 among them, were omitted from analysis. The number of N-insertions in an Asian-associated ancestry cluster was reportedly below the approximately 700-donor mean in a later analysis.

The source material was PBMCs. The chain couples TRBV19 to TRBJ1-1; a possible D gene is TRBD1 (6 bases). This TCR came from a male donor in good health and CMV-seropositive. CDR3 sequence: CASSIQGRGEAFF. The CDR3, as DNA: TGTGCCAGTAGTATACAGGGCAGGGGTGAAGCTTTCTTT.